Below, one TCR beta chain is given with its context. Its antigen target is currently unknown. No much larger clone exists at a distance of one base, and base qualities are not known. The CDR3 regions of human TCRbeta chains were analyzed by immunosequencing. In the source study's methods: TCRs in the repertoires were matched against a reference library of SARS-CoV-2-specific TCRs that had been generated with the MIRA antigen-specificity platform. Breadth was defined as the fraction of unique TCRs that were SARS-CoV-2-associated, and depth was defined as the fraction of total T cells that were SARS-CoV-2-associated. Using the MIRA data, each spike-specific TCR was mapped to the spike region that the TCR reacts to and placed in a CD4 or CD8 class. Log10-transformed breadth and depth values were compared by one-way ANOVA with Sidak's multiple comparisons tests. As stored in TCRdb, this immuneACCESS dataset retains in-frame rearrangements with V and J assigned. A fraction of the clones does not appear; measured against another copy, unresolved V genes explain less than half of the discrepancy, and the remainder lacks a known reason. V and J calls and clone size are given by that table; D and trimming were obtained from the DNA. This sample is represented by 150,000 or so clones; approximately 90% of them were singletons. The ten largest make up around 3.2% of the sample.

These data are taken from a study of T cell responses to AZD1222 COVID-19 vaccine (dated by TCRdb to the early 2020s). Context from the whole study: AZD1222 recipients given second doses at about 4 weeks or at about 12 weeks were pooled, since spike-specific TCR depth and breadth were not found to differ between the two schedules. A total of 233 trial participants underwent TCR sequencing, of whom approximately 210 received two doses of AZD1222 and some 26 received two doses of the MenACWY control vaccine. Enrollment into the trials was organized by age into subgroups of 18-55, 56-69 and 70-plus years, and those subgroups contained roughly 140, 27 and 60 TCR-sequenced participants, respectively. Summary of the overall study and its limitations: Conclusions about previously exposed vaccinees are limited, since just 6 or 7 AZD1222 recipients were seropositive for SARS-CoV-2 at baseline. The 56-69-year group was small, and its depth increase did not reach significance, likely because of low power. Most participants were white British and females outnumbered males, and the authors suggested that clonal diversity may have been underestimated. Reportedly, almost half of the unique spike-specific TCRs recognized epitopes lying outside the regions that are mutated in the B.1.351 and B.1.1.7 variants. The vaccine-associated CD4 TCRs covered the entire spike protein, and the dominant responses fell in regions 160-218 and 743-854. Because no day 14 peak-response samples were available, repertoires were characterized only after the peak T cell response. After two AZD1222 doses, both the breadth and the depth of spike-specific TCRs were significantly higher than at day 0 and than in MenACWY recipients.

The sample's time point label, in plain terms: baseline before first vaccination. Vaccinee samples came from UK trials COV001 and COV002, including a single-blind randomized controlled phase 2/3 trial of AZD1222 (ChAdOx1 nCoV-19) in healthy adults. Trial participant PBMC samples were collected at day 0 and day 28 after the second dose for TCRbeta chain sequencing. V is clipped by 7 bases and J by 3 bases, and the sequence between their germline boundaries is 18 bases long. CDR1 SEHNR and CDR2 FQNEAQ are derived from the germline V gene (reference sequence). From its cysteine to its phenylalanine, the CDR3 spans 16 amino acids. Left in the record is the CDR3 DNA by itself, 48 bases read in frame from the first base.

This sequence originates from an adult in good health. Source: peripheral blood, taken on day 0 of AZD1222 vaccination. The chain is assembled from TRBV7-9 and TRBJ2-2; no D gene can be assigned with confidence. CDR3 region: CASTRWGTFDTGELFF. In nucleotides, the sequence is TGTGCCAGCACCCGGTGGGGTACGTTTGACACCGGGGAGCTGTTTTTT.